This T cell receptor beta chain appears in the sequencing data of a study of STAT3 mutations in large granular lymphocyte leukemia. Study results and caveats: Some patients had persisting codominant clonotypes that could mask small clones. Some patients had dominant TCR clones larger than their STAT3 mutant burden. In T-cell large granular lymphocyte leukemia, about half of patients showed multiple immunodominant subclonotypes. After therapy, about 35% of the 18 patients switched clonotypes, all new clones STAT3 wild type.

Assay: immunoSEQ multiplex PCR; the TCRdb copy retains only in-frame clones and omits some. The sample shows about 10,000 clones, 87% of them seen only once. A note on this clone: Its antigen is unidentified.

V was pared by 1 base and J by 6 bases, with 4 bases of the junction left unmatched. This CDR3 comprises 15 residues. Germline-derived CDR1 and CDR2 are SGHTA and FQGNSA. This sequence originates from a man between 60 and 75 years old with T-cell large granular lymphocyte leukemia. Some clones in this sample may be carry-over from other donors' samples. Specimen: peripheral blood mononuclear cells. J is TRBJ2-1 and V is TRBV7-2; 9 nucleotides align to TRBD2. CDR3 loop: CASSLVAGGSNEQFF. The CDR3 nucleotides are TGTGCCAGCAGCTTAGTGGCGGGAGGGTCCAATGAGCAGTTCTTC.